Below, 24 T cell receptor beta chains from the same sample are listed, as sequenced in a study of T-cell reconstitution after alpha-beta-depleted transplantation in children. As it was prepared, the TCRbeta library received unique molecular identifiers. TCRdb itself ran the PCR reads through MiXCR, one entry per CDR3 protein. The sample consists of hundreds of thousands of distinct CDR3 sequences, roughly 17% of them appearing once. The specimen comprised PBMCs from the stem cell graft donor, sampled from the stem cell graft. Source of these receptors: a human donor who donated a stem cell graft to a child with acute myeloid leukemia.

This clonotype was seen many times. This chain uses TRBV24-1 with TRBJ2-3, with TRBD1 as a possible D gene (6 bases). The V end lost 3 bases, the J end lost 3 bases, and 15 bases lay between the germline ends. Germline CDR1 and CDR2: KGHDR and SFDVKD. The CDR3 has 16 residues. The CDR3 spells CATSDQGTLGTDTQYF. CDR3 nucleotides: TGTGCCACCAGTGATCAGGGGACGCTAGGGACAGATACGCAGTATTTT.

This clonotype was found a few times. The chain is built from TRBV10-2 and TRBJ2-5; D tentatively fits TRBD1 or TRBD2 (5 bases each). Germline CDR1 reads WSHSY; CDR2 reads SAAADI. CDR3 size: 16 residues. V shed 2 bases and J shed 3 bases, with 16 bases lying between them. Here the CDR3 DNA reads TGCGCCAGCAGTGAGAGGTTTGTGGGGGATGAAGAGACCCAGTACTTC. Protein product: CASSERFVGDEETQYF.

This clonotype was observed a few times. The rearrangement links TRBV18 to TRBJ2-7, with D possibly being TRBD1 (5 bases). Per the germline V gene, CDR1 is KGHSH and CDR2 is LQKENI. The CDR3 has 14 amino acids. The V and J ends lost 5 bases and 2 bases respectively, with 13 bases between them. As DNA, the CDR3 is TGTGCCAGCTCAAAGGGGCCGCAAGCCTACGAGCAGTACTTC. Translated: CASSKGPQAYEQYF.

As regards this clonotype: A read error may be the cause here, since a much bigger clone is one base away. This rearrangement joins TRBV13 to TRBJ2-1; TRBD1 matches at 9 bases. Unmatched junction bases numbered 4, after V lost 7 bases and J lost 3 bases. Germline V lookup: CDR1 PRHDT, CDR2 FYEKMQ (reference sequence). The CDR3 is 14 amino acids. CDR3: CASTDRGFYNEQFF. CDR3 DNA sequence: TGTGCCAGCACGGACAGGGGCTTCTACAATGAGCAGTTCTTC.

This clonotype turned up a few times. V gene TRBV10-3 combines with J gene TRBJ2-5; 7 positions agree with TRBD1. Per germline, CDR1 ENHRY and CDR2 SYGVKD. CDR3 length equals 12 residues. Germline trimming cut 10 bases from V and 3 bases from J; bases unmatched to any gene: 5. The CDR3 DNA reads as TGTGCCACGGCAGGGACAGAAGAGACCCAGTACTTC. It specifies CATAGTEETQYF.

The rearrangement joins TRBV4-1 to TRBJ1-1; 8 bases agree with TRBD1. Germline V lookup: CDR1 MGHRA, CDR2 YSYEKL. There are 14 residues in the CDR3. J was trimmed by 3 bases and V by 5 bases; bases with no gene match: 5. CDR3 DNA: TGCGCCAGCAGCGATTTGGACAGGGACACTGAAGCTTTCTTT. It encodes CASSDLDRDTEAFF.

The CDR3 here is CATSLGRGANQPQHF. In nucleotides, the CDR3 is TGTGCCACCAGTTTGGGGAGGGGGGCAAATCAGCCCCAGCATTTT. The chain combines TRBV15 with TRBJ1-5; perhaps TRBD1 as D (6 bases). The V end lost 6 bases, the J end lost 4 bases, and 16 bases lay between the germline ends. CDR3 size: 15 residues. Germline V gene lookup returns CDR1 LNHNV and CDR2 YYDKDF (reference sequence).

This clonotype has just a few counts. The chain joins TRBV14 to TRBJ2-1; a weak D match, TRBD2 (5 bases). V dropped 2 bases and J dropped 1 base, with 9 bases sitting between them. Germline CDR1 reads SGHDN; CDR2 reads FVKESK. CDR3 length: 15 residues. This CDR3 reads CASSQIRGSYNEQFF. CDR3 DNA sequence: TGTGCCAGCAGCCAAATTAGAGGGTCCTACAATGAGCAGTTCTTC.

Ten or more counts support this clonotype. This sequence joins TRBV20-1 and TRBJ1-1; tentatively, D is TRBD1 (5 bases). The V gene lost 5 bases and the J gene lost 6 bases, with 16 bases spanning the gap. Germline V gene lookup returns CDR1 DFQATT and CDR2 SNEGSKA (reference sequence). CDR3 length: 13 residues. CDR3 bases: TGCAGTGCTCCTCGGCGGGGGACGTCTGAAGCTTTCTTT. Protein sequence: CSAPRRGTSEAFF.

In this sample, this clonotype turned up a few times. The chain uses TRBV7-2 and TRBJ2-7, with D tentatively TRBD1 (6 bases). The CDR3 is 15 residues long. V lost 5 bases and J lost 2, with 16 bases in between. Per germline, CDR1 SGHTA and CDR2 FQGNSA. In DNA form, the CDR3 reads TGTGCCAGCAGCCGAGCCCGGGACACTACCTACGAGCAGTACTTC. Its translation: CASSRARDTTYEQYF.

This chain links TRBV30 with TRBJ1-1; no firm D call. The CDR3 runs 14 residues. Trimming took 2 bases from V and 4 from J, leaving 14 bases between them. CDR1 is GTSNPN and CDR2 is SVGIG in the germline V gene (reference sequence). The CDR3 region is CAWSPATLGTEAFF. CDR3 bases: TGTGCCTGGAGTCCAGCGACCTTGGGCACTGAAGCTTTCTTT.

This clonotype was counted many times. The chain carries TRBV7-2 and TRBJ1-2; 7 bases map to TRBD1. This CDR3 is built from 15 residues. With 1 base clipped from V and 5 bases from J, the junction kept 7 bases outside the gene matches. CDR1 is SGHTA and CDR2 is FQGNSA in the germline V gene. In DNA, the CDR3 is TGTGCCAGCAGCTTAGGGCAGGGGGGTCGGTATGGCTACACCTTC. Translating it yields CASSLGQGGRYGYTF.

The CDR3 here is CASSFGGVYGYTF. CDR3 DNA sequence: TGCGCCAGCAGCTTTGGGGGGGTCTATGGCTACACCTTC. This chain uses TRBV5-1 with TRBJ1-2, with D tentatively TRBD1 (5 bases). CDR1 is SGHRS and CDR2 is YFSETQ in the germline V gene. V lost 2 bases, J lost 4 bases, and 9 bases lay in between. CDR3 size: 13 residues.

V usage is TRBV11-1 and J usage is TRBJ2-1; D gene ambiguous. The CDR3 sequence is 12 residues long. Germline V gene sequence: CDR1 SGHAT, CDR2 FQDESV (reference sequence). Trimming shortened V by 3 bases and J by 9 bases, and 9 bases separated the two germline ends. This chain's CDR3 is CASSFDDGEQFF. The CDR3 nucleotides are TGTGCCAGCAGCTTTGACGATGGTGAGCAGTTCTTC.

This clonotype was recorded a few times. The chain joins TRBV12-3 or TRBV12-4 to TRBJ1-4, with 9 bases that match TRBD1. With V trimmed by 6 bases and J by 5 bases, 7 bases remained unmatched. This CDR3 comprises 15 residues. The CDR3 DNA reads as TGTGCCAGCAGACCCGACAGGGGGGAGAATGAAAAACTGTTTTTT. Protein sequence: CASRPDRGENEKLFF.

This sequence joins TRBV7-8 and TRBJ1-5; D uncertain. V lost 5 bases and J 8 bases, leaving 16 bases between the germline ends. This CDR3 is 14 amino acids long. CDR1 is SGHVS and CDR2 is FQNEAQ in the germline V gene. The CDR3: CASSPRADLEPQHF. CDR3 sequence (DNA): TGTGCCAGCAGCCCAAGGGCGGACTTGGAGCCCCAGCATTTT. The entire variable domain, with the rest obtained from reference TRBV7-8 and TRBJ1-5, is as follows: GAGVSQSPRYKVAKRGQDVALRCDPISGHVSLFWYQQALGQGPEFLTYFQNEAQLDKSGLPSDRFFAERPEGSVSTLKIQRTQQEDSAVYLCASSPRADLEPQHFGDGTRLSIL.

This sequence joins TRBV7-9 and TRBJ2-7; TRBD1 matches at 8 bases. This CDR3 spans 16 amino acids. J was trimmed by 4 bases and V by 5 bases; bases with no gene match: 13. CDR1 and CDR2 (germline): SEHNR, FQNEAQ (reference sequence). The CDR3 DNA sequence: TGTGCCAGCAGCCCGCTCCCAGGACAGGGACCATACGAGCAGTACTTC. Its translation is CASSPLPGQGPYEQYF.

This chain links TRBV4-1 with TRBJ2-1; 7 bases are shared with TRBD1. Germline V gives CDR1 MGHRA, CDR2 YSYEKL. The J segment lost 0 bases and the V segment lost 1 base, leaving 9 bases of the junction unmatched. There are 18 residues in the CDR3. CDR3 bases: TGCGCCAGCAGCCAAGGTGAGACAGGGATGAGCTCCTACAATGAGCAGTTCTTC. The encoded protein is CASSQGETGMSSYNEQFF.

This clonotype showed up many times. The chain is built from TRBV15 and TRBJ2-5; D is ambiguous. The germline V and J ends were trimmed by 0 bases and 5 bases, with 4 bases remaining between them. The CDR3 runs 12 residues. CDR1 is LNHNV and CDR2 is YYDKDF in the germline V gene (reference sequence). CDR3 nucleotide sequence: TGTGCCACCAGCAGAGATGAGGAGACCCAGTACTTC. Residues: CATSRDEETQYF. Variable domain in full (rest from reference TRBV15 and TRBJ2-5): DAMVIQNPRYQVTQFGKPVTLSCSQTLNHNVMYWYQQKSSQAPKLLFHYYDKDFNNEADTPDNFQSRRPNTSFCFLDIRSPGLGDTAMYLCATSRDEETQYFGPGTRLLVL.

The sample holds many counts of this clonotype. The chain has TRBV5-6 and TRBJ2-3, with 10 bases matching TRBD1. CDR3 length: 17 residues. Per germline, CDR1 SGHDT and CDR2 YYEEEE. The V gene end was trimmed by 4 bases and the J gene end by 4 bases; junction bases not matched to a gene: 12. The CDR3 loop is CASSDYSGTGVPDTQYF. CDR3 coding DNA: TGTGCCAGCAGCGACTACTCCGGGACAGGGGTACCAGATACGCAGTATTTT.

This clonotype has more than one count but fewer than ten. The V call is TRBV7-6, the J call TRBJ2-5; 12 bases are a match to TRBD2. The length of the CDR3 is 18 residues. CDR1 and CDR2 (germline): SGHVS, FNYEAQ. The trim removed 5 bases at V and 2 bases at J, leaving 12 bases unmatched. The CDR3 loop is CASSDLASGGANQETQYF. CDR3 nucleotide sequence: TGTGCCAGCAGCGATTTGGCTAGCGGGGGGGCTAATCAAGAGACCCAGTACTTC.

This clonotype was detected only a few times. The V call is TRBV10-3, the J call TRBJ2-1, with D unclear. The length of the CDR3 is 11 residues. V lost 1 base and J lost 10, with 5 bases in between. Germline CDR1 and CDR2: ENHRY and SYGVKD. DNA for the CDR3: TGTGCCATCAGTGAGTACGGAGAGCAGTTCTTC. Amino acids: CAISEYGEQFF.

This clonotype was seen only once. The chain carries TRBV28 and TRBJ2-3; 8 bases fit TRBD1. The length of the CDR3 is 15 residues. The ends lost 5 bases at V and 4 bases at J; junction bases unmatched: 8. Per germline, CDR1 MDHEN and CDR2 SYDVKM. CDR3 in amino acids: CASSAGGSVADTQYF. CDR3 nucleotides: TGTGCCAGCAGTGCAGGGGGCTCAGTCGCAGATACGCAGTATTTT.

This clonotype came up many times. CDR3 residues: CASSLSQNNSPLHF. The CDR3 region has the DNA TGTGCCAGCAGTTTAAGTCAGAATAATTCACCCCTCCACTTT. The chain has TRBV12-3 or TRBV12-4 and TRBJ1-6; D call uncertain. V lost 2 bases, J lost 5 bases, and 7 bases lay in between. The CDR3 length is 14 residues.